This entry features one TCR beta chain sequence. The sample originates from a study of identical twins. Germline V gene data show CDR1 as LNHDA and CDR2 as SQIVND (reference sequence). This CDR3 is 17 amino acids long. The V and J ends lost 1 base and 6 bases respectively, with 20 bases between them. Unique molecular identifiers were in the cDNA, with template-switch universal primer binding. TCRdb redid the calling of the 5' RACE reads with MiXCR, one entry per CDR3 protein. The sample yields roughly 470,000 distinct CDR3 sequences, around an eighth seen once. This same sample was also taken into another study, of yellow fever vaccine responses in identical twins. That source reports: Twins reportedly appeared to share part of their vaccine T cell response while keeping part individual.

The chain uses TRBV19 and TRBJ2-3; D is unclear. The clonotype was recovered from a woman in her late teens or twenties in good health. Sequencing was carried out using CD4+ T cells sorted from blood. The CDR3 sequence: CASSIGRPDGYSDTQYF. The DNA for the CDR3 is TGTGCCAGTAGTATAGGACGCCCGGATGGGTATTCCGATACGCAGTATTTT.